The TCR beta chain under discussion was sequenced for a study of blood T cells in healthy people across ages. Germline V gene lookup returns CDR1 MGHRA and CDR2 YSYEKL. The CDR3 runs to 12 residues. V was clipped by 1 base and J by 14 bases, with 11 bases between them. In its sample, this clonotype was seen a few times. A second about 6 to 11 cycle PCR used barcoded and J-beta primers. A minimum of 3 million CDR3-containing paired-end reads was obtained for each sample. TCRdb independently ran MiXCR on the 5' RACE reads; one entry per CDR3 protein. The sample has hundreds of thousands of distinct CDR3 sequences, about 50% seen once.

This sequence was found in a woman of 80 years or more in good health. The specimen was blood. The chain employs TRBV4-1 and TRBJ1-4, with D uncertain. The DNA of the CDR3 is TGCGCCAGCAGCCAAGTTTCCGGAGGGCTGTTTTTT. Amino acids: CASSQVSGGLFF.